The 31 T cell receptor beta chains in this list originate from one sample, sequenced in a study of OX40 agonist ivuxolimab in advanced cancers. The protocol was immunoSEQ multiplex PCR, while the TCRdb copy is restricted to in-frame clones and leaves out a portion. The data contain approximately 7,400 clones, 75% to 90% of them singletons. The sample here was CD4+ or CD8+ T cells sorted from blood, taken in a trial of the OX40 agonist ivuxolimab. The receptors shown here come from an adult with an advanced solid tumor such as melanoma, head and neck, liver or kidney cancer.

The chain joins TRBV5-1 to TRBJ2-7, with 7 bases lining up with TRBD1. This CDR3 has 13 residues. From germline, CDR1 is SGHRS and CDR2 YFSETQ. J lost 3 bases, V lost 4 bases, and 4 bases had no gene match. CDR3 nucleotides: TGCGCCAGCAGCCTTCGGGACAGCTACGAGCAGTACTTC. Amino acid sequence: CASSLRDSYEQYF. Complete variable domain (other parts from reference TRBV5-1 and TRBJ2-7): KAGVTQTPRYLIKTRGQQVTLSCSPISGHRSVSWYQQTPGQGLQFLFEYFSETQRNKGNFPGRFSGRQFSNSRSEMNVSTLELGDSALYLCASSLRDSYEQYFGPGTRLTVT.

This clone came up once. The chain is built from TRBV9 and TRBJ1-2; perhaps TRBD1 as D (6 bases). The CDR3 totals 15 residues. The germline gives CDR1 SGDLS, CDR2 YYNGEE. Trimming shortened V by 0 bases and J by 2 bases, and 11 bases separated the two germline ends. CDR3 DNA sequence: TGTGCCAGCAGCGTAGTTTCTGGACAGAACTATGGCTACACCTTC. Translation: CASSVVSGQNYGYTF.

CDR3 loop: CASRSPRTGKDGYTF. Here the CDR3 DNA reads TGTGCCAGCAGATCACCTCGGACAGGGAAGGATGGCTACACCTTC. V usage is TRBV6-1 and J usage is TRBJ1-2; 8 bases line up with TRBD1. The germline gives CDR1 MNHNS, CDR2 SASEGT. With V trimmed by 6 bases and J by 6 bases, 12 bases remained unmatched. The CDR3 spans 15 residues.

This clone appeared a single time. The chain joins TRBV6-1 to TRBJ1-6; unclear D gene. The length of the CDR3 is 12 residues. Germline-derived CDR1 and CDR2 are MNHNS and SASEGT. Trimming removed 3 bases from V and 7 bases from J, with 4 bases in between. CDR3 DNA: TGTGCCAGCAGTGAGCCCAATTCACCCCTCCACTTT. It is translated as CASSEPNSPLHF.

J is TRBJ2-5 and V is TRBV5-1; possibly TRBD1 for D (6 bases). Germline CDR1 reads SGHRS; CDR2 reads YFSETQ. The CDR3 extends over 16 amino acids. Trimming pared 2 bases from V and 2 bases from J, leaving 16 bases between. CDR3 loop: CASSFWQGIQQETQYF. CDR3 DNA: TGCGCCAGCAGCTTCTGGCAGGGGATTCAGCAAGAGACCCAGTACTTC. The full variable domain, in which reference TRBV5-1 and TRBJ2-5 provide the parts outside the CDR3, is KAGVTQTPRYLIKTRGQQVTLSCSPISGHRSVSWYQQTPGQGLQFLFEYFSETQRNKGNFPGRFSGRQFSNSRSEMNVSTLELGDSALYLCASSFWQGIQQETQYFGPGTRLLVL.

The chain joins TRBV5-1 to TRBJ2-1, with D possibly TRBD2 on 5 matching bases. This CDR3 contains 13 residues. Germline V gene lookup returns CDR1 SGHRS and CDR2 YFSETQ. V was cut by 4 bases and J by 9 bases, with 14 bases left in between. CDR3 region: CASSGGAKGEQFF. The CDR3 DNA reads as TGCGCCAGCAGCGGAGGAGCAAAGGGTGAGCAGTTCTTC.

The chain joins TRBV7-9 to TRBJ1-6; unclear D gene. The V gene's germline CDR1 is SEHNR and CDR2 FQNEAQ (reference sequence). This CDR3 has 12 residues. V lost 5 bases, J lost 7 bases, and 6 bases lay in between. CDR3 amino acids: CASSGWNSPLHF. For the CDR3, the DNA is TGTGCCAGCAGCGGGTGGAATTCACCCCTCCACTTT.

This chain joins TRBV2 and TRBJ2-7, with 8 nucleotides matching TRBD2. After removal of 4 bases from V and 6 bases from J, the junction contained 11 bases not matched to a gene. The CDR3 has 15 amino acids. Germline CDR1 is SNHLY and CDR2 is FYNNEI. CDR3 sequence reads: CASSATGTSGFEQYF. The CDR3 bases are TGTGCCAGCAGTGCCACCGGGACTAGTGGGTTCGAGCAGTACTTC.

The chain has TRBV7-2 and TRBJ2-7; D is perhaps TRBD1 or TRBD2 (5 bases each). CDR1 and CDR2 (germline): SGHTA, FQGNSA. There are 15 residues in the CDR3. Trimming stripped 5 bases from V and 4 bases from J, with 18 bases between. The DNA for the CDR3 is TGTGCCAGCAGCCTCCGGGGCCCCATAGGATACGAGCAGTACTTC. It codes for CASSLRGPIGYEQYF.

This clone was observed a handful of times. The chain employs TRBV4-2 and TRBJ1-2, with D hard to call. Trimming shortened V by 4 bases and J by 6 bases, and 12 bases separated the two germline ends. The CDR3 runs 13 residues. Germline loops: CDR1 LGHNA, CDR2 YNFKEQ. For the CDR3, the DNA is TGTGCCAGCAGCCCCAGCGTAGTCGATGGCTACACCTTC. Translating gives CASSPSVVDGYTF.

This chain uses TRBV18 with TRBJ2-7; D uncertain. Looked up from germline, CDR1 is KGHSH and CDR2 is LQKENI. This CDR3 is 14 amino acids long. With 3 bases removed from V and 3 bases from J, the gap between germline ends came to 12 bases. Here the CDR3 DNA reads TGTGCCAGCTCACCCCTCGGCCGCGGCTACGAGCAGTACTTC. Residues: CASSPLGRGYEQYF.

This clone has just a few counts. The V call is TRBV6-1, the J call TRBJ2-1; no definite D call. Trimming pared 1 base from V and 3 bases from J, leaving 7 bases between. The CDR3 is 14 residues long. CDR1 and CDR2 (germline): MNHNS, SASEGT. CDR3 sequence: CASSEGWFYNEQFF. The CDR3 region has the DNA TGTGCCAGCAGTGAAGGGTGGTTCTACAATGAGCAGTTCTTC.

The chain links TRBV10-3 to TRBJ2-5, with D possibly matching TRBD1 (6 bases). This CDR3 is 12 amino acids long. The ends were cut back, 10 bases at V and 5 bases at J, with 14 bases in the middle. CDR1 ENHRY and CDR2 SYGVKD come from the germline V gene. CDR3: CASGRTVETQYF. The CDR3 DNA reads as TGTGCCAGCGGAAGGACAGTCGAGACCCAGTACTTC.

This chain links TRBV10-1 with TRBJ1-1; D gene unclear. V lost 6 bases and J 7 bases, leaving 12 bases between the germline ends. This CDR3 is built from 12 residues. CDR1 is WNHNN and CDR2 is SYGVQD in the germline V gene (reference sequence). In nucleotides, the CDR3 is TGCGCCAGCAGCGCCGGGAAGAGTGAAGCTTTCTTT. Residues: CASSAGKSEAFF.

V is TRBV2 and J is TRBJ2-7; 9 bases agree with TRBD1. Germline V lookup: CDR1 SNHLY, CDR2 FYNNEI. Trimming removed 3 bases from V and 6 bases from J; junction bases left unmatched: 12. The CDR3 runs 16 residues. The CDR3 is CASSEFDRGSWSEQYF. CDR3 coding DNA: TGTGCCAGCAGTGAGTTCGACAGGGGGTCTTGGAGCGAGCAGTACTTC. The entire variable domain, with the rest obtained from reference TRBV2 and TRBJ2-7, is as follows: EPEVTQTPSHQVTQMGQEVILRCVPISNHLYFYWYRQILGQKVEFLVSFYNNEISEKSEIFDDQFSVERPDGSNFTLKIRSTKLEDSAMYFCASSEFDRGSWSEQYFGPGTRLTVT.

This sequence joins TRBV9 and TRBJ1-3; D remains ambiguous. The CDR3 extends over 16 amino acids. The V end lost 0 bases, the J end lost 2 bases, and 12 bases lay between the germline ends. CDR1 is SGDLS and CDR2 is YYNGEE in the germline V gene. The CDR3 bases are TGTGCCAGCAGCGTAGGAGCGGGAGGCCCTGGAAACACCATATATTTT. Translating gives CASSVGAGGPGNTIYF.

The chain carries TRBV30 and TRBJ1-2, with 7 bases fitting TRBD1. Germline assignment: CDR1 GTSNPN and CDR2 SVGIG (reference sequence). The CDR3 consists of 13 residues. Trimming cost V 1 base and J 6 bases; bases outside gene matches: 5. The CDR3 loop is CAWSETGDHGYTF. CDR3 coding DNA: TGTGCCTGGAGTGAAACAGGGGATCATGGCTACACCTTC.

CDR3 protein: CASSLFFGESYEQYF. CDR3 DNA: TGTGCCAGCAGTTTATTTTTCGGGGAGTCCTACGAGCAGTACTTC. The rearrangement joins TRBV28 to TRBJ2-7; the D gene is possibly TRBD2 (5 bases). This CDR3 has 15 amino acids. V was pared by 1 base and J by 1 base, with 11 bases between. Per the germline V gene, CDR1 is MDHEN and CDR2 is SYDVKM.

The chain is built from TRBV19 and TRBJ1-5; D is undetermined. Trimming left V 5 bases short and J 4 bases short, with 9 bases between. The CDR3 consists of 13 residues. CDR1 LNHDA and CDR2 SQIVND come from the germline V gene (reference sequence). CDR3: CASSPASNQPQHF. For the CDR3, the DNA is TGTGCCAGTAGTCCAGCCTCTAATCAGCCCCAGCATTTT.

The chain uses TRBV5-1 and TRBJ1-1, with D uncertain. This CDR3 contains 13 residues. The germline V gene encodes CDR1 SGHRS and CDR2 YFSETQ. V was pared by 4 bases and J by 3 bases, with 10 bases between. CDR3 coding DNA: TGCGCCAGCAGCGATCAGCGGTACACTGAAGCTTTCTTT. Protein sequence: CASSDQRYTEAFF.

The chain uses TRBV2 and TRBJ1-2; no clear D gene. The length of the CDR3 is 14 residues. V lost 4 bases and J lost 0, with 9 bases in between. Germline V CDR1 and CDR2: SNHLY, FYNNEI. The CDR3 is CASSGPGTNYGYTF. As DNA, the CDR3 is TGTGCCAGCAGTGGGCCGGGGACTAACTATGGCTACACCTTC. Full variable domain (rest looked up from reference TRBV2 and TRBJ1-2): EPEVTQTPSHQVTQMGQEVILRCVPISNHLYFYWYRQILGQKVEFLVSFYNNEISEKSEIFDDQFSVERPDGSNFTLKIRSTKLEDSAMYFCASSGPGTNYGYTFGSGTRLTVV.

The chain uses TRBV27 and TRBJ1-6; D gene ambiguous. V shed 6 bases and J shed 0 bases, with 12 bases lying between them. The germline V gene encodes CDR1 MNHEY and CDR2 SMNVEV (reference sequence). The CDR3 totals 16 residues. The CDR3 bases are TGTGCCAGCAGAGAAGAAGGTAGCTCCTATAATTCACCCCTCCACTTT. Residues: CASREEGSSYNSPLHF.

The J gene is TRBJ2-1, the V gene TRBV19; D remains unclear. V lost 1 base, J lost 6 bases, and 4 bases lay in between. Germline assignment: CDR1 LNHDA and CDR2 SQIVND (reference sequence). The CDR3 loop spans 12 amino acids. DNA for the CDR3: TGTGCCAGTAGTATAGTGGCCAATGAGCAGTTCTTC. Protein product: CASSIVANEQFF.

The chain uses TRBV14 and TRBJ1-3, with TRBD1 matching over 11 bases. The CDR3 extends over 19 amino acids. The junction had 12 bases not matched to a gene; V was cut back by 1 base and J by 4 bases. Germline V gene lookup returns CDR1 SGHDN and CDR2 FVKESK. The CDR3 coding sequence is TGTGCCAGCAGCCAAGGCCTTGGGGACAGGGGGAAGTGCGGAAACACCATATATTTT. Translated, it gives CASSQGLGDRGKCGNTIYF.

The chain uses TRBV18 and TRBJ2-7; D gene unclear. The CDR3 is 14 amino acids. The V gene's germline CDR1 is KGHSH and CDR2 LQKENI. V lost 3 bases to trimming and J lost 0 bases, with 9 bases between them. The CDR3 nucleotides read TGTGCCAGCTCACCGTACGACCCCTCCTACGAGCAGTACTTC. As protein: CASSPYDPSYEQYF.

In DNA form, the CDR3 reads TGCGCCAGCAGCCCGGACAACTACGAGCAGTACTTC. Protein product: CASSPDNYEQYF. The chain uses TRBV4-1 and TRBJ2-7; TRBD1 is a possible D gene (5 bases). V lost 4 bases to trimming and J lost 3 bases, with 7 bases between them. The CDR3 is 12 amino acids. CDR1 MGHRA and CDR2 YSYEKL come from the germline V gene.

The chain employs TRBV27 and TRBJ2-1, with 8 bases identical to TRBD2. The CDR3 sequence is 16 residues long. V dropped 6 bases and J dropped 0; count of bases not matched to a gene: 7. CDR1 is MNHEY, CDR2 SMNVEV, per germline (reference sequence). CDR3 DNA: TGTGCCAGCAGCCTTAGCGGGGAGAGCTCCTACAATGAGCAGTTCTTC. Protein sequence: CASSLSGESSYNEQFF.

The rearrangement links TRBV4-1 to TRBJ2-3; 8 nucleotides align to TRBD2. This CDR3 contains 15 residues. Trimming at V came to 0 bases and at J to 5 bases, leaving 4 bases not matched to a gene. Germline-derived CDR1 and CDR2 are MGHRA and YSYEKL. CDR3 DNA sequence: TGCGCCAGCAGCCAAGATTTCAGCGGGGGAGATACGCAGTATTTT. Its translation: CASSQDFSGGDTQYF.

This clone was detected only a few times. This rearrangement joins TRBV11-2 to TRBJ1-5; D possibly corresponds to TRBD1 (6 bases). CDR1 is SGHAT, CDR2 FQNNGV, per germline. The V end lost 11 bases, the J end lost 0 bases, and 23 bases lay between the germline ends. CDR3 size: 17 residues. The CDR3 DNA follows: TGTGCCTTTTGGGGGCCAAGCAAGTCGTATAGCAATCAGCCCCAGCATTTT. As protein: CAFWGPSKSYSNQPQHF.

As to this clone: Other DNA sequences of this sample code for an identical CDR3. The chain is built from TRBV2 and TRBJ2-7, with 7 bases lining up with TRBD2. Looked up from germline, CDR1 is SNHLY and CDR2 is FYNNEI. V was clipped by 5 bases and J by 2 bases; unmatched bases: 9. The CDR3 extends over 15 amino acids. CDR3 residues: CASSPPSGATYEQYF. CDR3 nucleotides: TGTGCCAGCAGTCCTCCTAGCGGTGCTACCTACGAGCAGTACTTC.

The genes are TRBV7-2 and TRBJ2-1; D unresolved. The CDR3 totals 15 residues. The germline CDR1 and CDR2 sequences are SGHTA and FQGNSA. V was pared by 1 base and J by 3 bases, with 10 bases between. CDR3 sequence (DNA): TGTGCCAGCAGCTTAGGGGGTCAGAACTACAATGAGCAGTTCTTC. Protein product: CASSLGGQNYNEQFF.